This T cell receptor (beta chain) is from a study of beta chain features in type 1 diabetes (dated by TCRdb to the late 2010s). General notes on the study: Mean age, gender distribution, total cell number and subset yield did not differ between patients and healthy donors. A total of roughly 99,000,000 sorted cells were examined across all samples, and the number of cells per subset was strongly correlated with RNA yield. Regulatory and stem cell-like memory subsets were isolated from only 8 patients and about eight healthy donors, whereas naive and central memory subsets came from all 30 or so donors. In the study, recently diagnosed type 1 diabetes patients and matched healthy donors were compared on the TCRB repertoires of their sorted circulating CD4+ T cell subsets. Overall results and qualifications from the work: The naive, central memory and regulatory TCRB repertoires appeared to resemble one another more closely among patients than among healthy donors. A moderate but significant shortening of TCRB CDR3 length was observed in type 1 diabetes patients in all four CD4+ subsets. HLA sub-analyses involved small numbers of individuals, so any influence of HLA type on TCRB rearrangement remained unresolved. PCR may preferentially amplify shorter templates, but because patient and control samples were amplified and corrected together, any resulting skew would affect both groups equally. At VDJ recombination sites, type 1 diabetes patients had fewer insertions and more deleted nucleotides, which implies abnormalities in thymic rearrangement. Sequencing cDNA rather than genomic DNA could over-represent highly expressing activated cells, although activation and CD3 levels did not differ between groups.

The entire amount of isolated RNA was reverse transcribed using the High Capacity cDNA Reverse Transcription Kit, so the sequenced TCRB transcripts were expressed ones. Deep immunoSEQ sequencing was applied to naive, central memory and regulatory T cell samples, giving an average of about 3.8 million total reads per sample. Sorted cells were lysed in RLT buffer, and RNA was extracted using DNase-treated RNeasy Micro or Mini kits according to cell number. Each cell subset was processed on its own to prevent cross-contamination, while patient and healthy donor samples were processed together. Using the immunoSEQ multiplex PCR, TCRB sequences were amplified from cDNA into 87-bp fragments spanning the CDR3 region. Sequencing of the amplicons was done on the Illumina HiSeq platform. As for the authors' bioinformatics: Synthetic template baselines were used to correct PCR bias computationally, reads within Hamming distance 2 were collapsed together, and singletons that could not be merged were discarded. Reads were aligned against IMGT so that V, D and J genes, CDR3 length and insertions or deletions at six rearrangement sites could be assigned. Within each subset, clonotype counts were normalized to sorted cell number, after which true diversity and Gini coefficients were computed with the tcR R package. Repertoire sharing was quantified using the overlap coefficient calculated on TCRB nucleotide sequences. Held by TCRdb, this immuneACCESS table contains in-frame sequences only and omits some clones. Under half of the omission traces to an unresolved V gene where checked; the cause of the rest is unknown. The V and J calls and clone size are taken from that table; D and trimming were inferred from the DNA. This sample has under 150,000 clones in its table, and about 18% of those were observed once. The ten top clones hold roughly 2.6% of the sample.

Each donor gave one peripheral blood draw, about 110 mL on average, collected into heparinised tubes. A BD FACSAria II and a panel including CD45RO, CCR7, CD25, CD127, CD95 and CD27 were used to sort naive, central memory, regulatory and stem cell-like memory CD4+ T cells. Every sorted population had a purity above 98%. PBMCs were separated immediately by Lymphoprep density gradient centrifugation and were stained directly, without being cultured. So that batch effects would be minimized, each experiment stained and sorted samples in pairs, pairing one healthy donor with one patient. The germline V gene (reference sequence) specifies LNHNV as CDR1 and YYDKDF as CDR2. The CDR3 contains 14 residues, cysteine and phenylalanine counted. Of the read, only the CDR3 DNA is kept; its 42 bases are in frame from base 1. V loses 0 bases at its end and J loses 4 bases; junction bases beyond the gene matches: 2.

This clone was seen a few times. Its antigen target is currently unknown. No qualities accompany the bases; no much larger clone lies one base away. The TCR sequence derives from a man between 18 and 29 years old with type 1 diabetes. The rearrangement combines TRBV15 with TRBJ1-1, with 7 bases in between that match TRBD1. Sequencing used central memory CD4+ T cells from blood. The sequenced DNA: TGTGCCACCAGCAGAGATGCAGGGGGCACTGAAGCTTTCTTT. Translated, this is CATSRDAGGTEAFF.